A selection of T cell receptor beta chains follows, all from one sample in a study of OX40 agonist ivuxolimab in advanced cancers. Using immunoSEQ multiplex PCR, the repertoire was profiled, and TCRdb retains in-frame clones only, with some absent. This sample has tens of thousands of clones; around 86% occur once, and the top ten carry 0.55% to 0.7%. The sample was CD4+ or CD8+ T cells sorted from blood, taken in a trial of the OX40 agonist ivuxolimab. The receptors stem from an adult with an advanced solid tumor such as melanoma, head and neck, liver or kidney cancer. CDR3s include the opening cysteine and the closing phenylalanine or tryptophan. The D gene is left open where the match is weak.

v_gene	d_gene	j_gene	CDR3aa
TRBV7-2	NA	TRBJ1-1	CASSLARGNTEAFF
TRBV5-1	NA	TRBJ1-4	CASSSYANEKLFF
TRBV27	NA	TRBJ1-5	CASSPRSRTDLIQPQHF
TRBV18	NA	TRBJ2-5	CASSPGVSETQYF
TRBV21-1	NA	TRBJ2-5	CASSKYTSSGTEETQYF
TRBV7-3	NA	TRBJ2-1	CASSLAEPYNEQFF
TRBV5-1	NA	TRBJ2-3	CASSPVYTDTQYF
TRBV6-1	NA	TRBJ1-5	CASSEGQAGNQPQHF
TRBV18	NA	TRBJ1-1	CASSPRGNTEAFF
TRBV4-1	NA	TRBJ1-5	CASSPRIPGASNQPQHF
TRBV18	TRBD1	TRBJ1-1	CASSPGTGAVTEAFF